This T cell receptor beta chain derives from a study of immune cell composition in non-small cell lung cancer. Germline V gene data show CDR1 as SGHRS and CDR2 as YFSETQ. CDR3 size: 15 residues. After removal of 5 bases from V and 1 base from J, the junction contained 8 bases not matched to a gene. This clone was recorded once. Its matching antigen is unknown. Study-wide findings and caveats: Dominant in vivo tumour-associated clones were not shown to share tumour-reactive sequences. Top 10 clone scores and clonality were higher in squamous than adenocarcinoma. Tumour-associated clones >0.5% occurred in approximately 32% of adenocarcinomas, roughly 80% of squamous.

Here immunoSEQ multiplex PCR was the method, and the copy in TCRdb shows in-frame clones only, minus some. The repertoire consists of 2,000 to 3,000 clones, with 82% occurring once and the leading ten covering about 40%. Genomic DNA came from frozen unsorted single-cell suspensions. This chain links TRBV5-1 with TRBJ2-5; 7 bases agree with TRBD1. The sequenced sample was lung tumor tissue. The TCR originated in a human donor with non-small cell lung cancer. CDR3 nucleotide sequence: TGCGCCAGCAGGCCATACGGGACAGCCCAAGAGACCCAGTACTTC. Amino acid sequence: CASRPYGTAQETQYF.